The source of this T cell receptor beta chain is a study of spatial heterogeneity in lung cancer. Study as a whole: More beta-chain than alpha-chain sequences were consistently detected. The correlation between TCR transcript counts in tumor regions and a T cell module score from matched bulk RNA-seq was strong.

Stated time point: sample taken at primary tumor resection. More than 70 TRACERx patients with early, untreated non-small cell lung cancer donated samples. TCRdb reanalysed the 5' RACE reads using MiXCR and keeps one entry per CDR3 protein. Of about 9,400 distinct CDR3 sequences listed, about 5.7% were seen once; the top ten hold 10%. V was pared by 0 bases and J by 7 bases, with 8 bases between. Germline V gives CDR1 SGHRS, CDR2 YFSETQ. The CDR3 totals 13 residues. This clonotype was recorded many times. Its target is not known. In a library made to pick up alpha chains, this beta chain is a stray read with a size that means little. Regarding the study as a whole: Ubiquitous and regional expanded TCR counts correlated with ubiquitous and regional nonsynonymous mutations, respectively. Tumor mutation count correlated with how many alpha and beta TCRs expanded intratumorally.

The TCR was taken from a male donor with early-stage non-small cell lung cancer. This sample comprised lung tumor tissue, obtained at surgery. The chain carries TRBV5-1 and TRBJ1-5; D unclear. The CDR3 DNA follows: TGCGCCAGCAGCTTGGAGGTCGGGCAGCCCCAGCATTTT. Protein sequence: CASSLEVGQPQHF.